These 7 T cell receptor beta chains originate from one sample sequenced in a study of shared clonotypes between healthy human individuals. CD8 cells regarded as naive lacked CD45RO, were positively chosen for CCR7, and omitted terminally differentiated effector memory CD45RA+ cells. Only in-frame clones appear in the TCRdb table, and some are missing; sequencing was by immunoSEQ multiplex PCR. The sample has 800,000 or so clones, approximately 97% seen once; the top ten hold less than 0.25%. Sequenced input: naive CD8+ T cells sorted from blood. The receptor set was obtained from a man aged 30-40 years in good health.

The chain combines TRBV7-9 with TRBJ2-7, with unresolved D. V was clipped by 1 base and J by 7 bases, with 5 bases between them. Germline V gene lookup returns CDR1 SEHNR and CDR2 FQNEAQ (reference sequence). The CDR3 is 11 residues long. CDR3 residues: CASSLEEEQYF. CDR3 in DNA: TGTGCCAGCAGCTTAGAAGAAGAGCAGTACTTC.

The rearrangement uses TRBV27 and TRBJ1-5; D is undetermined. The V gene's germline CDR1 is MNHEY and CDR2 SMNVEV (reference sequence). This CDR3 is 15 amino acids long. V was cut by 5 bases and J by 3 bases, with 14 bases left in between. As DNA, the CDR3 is TGTGCCAGCAGTCCCGACAACTCTTACAATCAGCCCCAGCATTTT. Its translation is CASSPDNSYNQPQHF.

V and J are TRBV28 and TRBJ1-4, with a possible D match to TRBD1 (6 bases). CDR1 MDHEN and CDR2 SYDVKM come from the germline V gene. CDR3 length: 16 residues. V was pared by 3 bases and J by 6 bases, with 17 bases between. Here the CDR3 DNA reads TGTGCCAGCAGTTTCGGTCTAGGGGGAGATTATGAAAAACTGTTTTTT. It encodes CASSFGLGGDYEKLFF.

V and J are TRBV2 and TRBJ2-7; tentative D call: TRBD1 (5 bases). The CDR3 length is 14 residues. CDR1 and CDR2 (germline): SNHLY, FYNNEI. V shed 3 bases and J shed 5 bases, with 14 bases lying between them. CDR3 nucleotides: TGTGCCAGCAGTGACAGGGAAGACTTCCACGAGCAGTACTTC. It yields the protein CASSDREDFHEQYF.

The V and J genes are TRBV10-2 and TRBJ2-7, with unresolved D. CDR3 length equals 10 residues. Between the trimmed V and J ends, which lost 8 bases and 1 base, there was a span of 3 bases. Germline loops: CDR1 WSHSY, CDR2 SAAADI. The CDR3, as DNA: TGCGCCAGCGGATCCTACGAGCAGTACTTC. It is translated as CASGSYEQYF.

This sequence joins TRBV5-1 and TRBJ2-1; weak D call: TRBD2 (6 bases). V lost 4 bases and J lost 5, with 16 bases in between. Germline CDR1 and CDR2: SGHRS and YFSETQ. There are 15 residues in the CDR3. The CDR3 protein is CASSPGRGGNNEQFF. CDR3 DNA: TGCGCCAGCAGCCCCGGGAGAGGCGGAAACAATGAGCAGTTCTTC.

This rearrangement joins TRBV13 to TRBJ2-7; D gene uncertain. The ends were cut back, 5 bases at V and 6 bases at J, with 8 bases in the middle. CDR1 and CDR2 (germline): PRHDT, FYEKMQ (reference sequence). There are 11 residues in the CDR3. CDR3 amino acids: CASSLSSEQYF. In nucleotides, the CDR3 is TGTGCCAGCAGCCTATCTAGCGAGCAGTACTTC.